This TCR beta chain was captured in a study of a mutant IDH1 vaccine in newly diagnosed glioma. This CDR3 is 14 amino acids long. From germline, CDR1 is SQVTM and CDR2 ANQGSEA. Deletions cut 3 bases from V and 3 bases from J, with 15 bases between. Comments on this clone: Its specificity is unknown.

Clones were read by immunoSEQ multiplex PCR, and TCRdb kept only the in-frame ones, dropping some. In the table there are under 50,000 clones, 88% of which are singletons. As for time point: week 35, safety follow-up. Mutant IDH1 20-mer peptide, at 300 ug, made up each vaccine dose, with topical imiquimod. Donors harbored newly found WHO grade 3 or 4 IDH1-mutant, ATRX-lost astrocytomas. Sequences were derived from PBMCs, sampled from a glioma patient whose treatment included an IDH1 peptide vaccine. The chain carries TRBV29-1 and TRBJ2-7; D possibly matches TRBD1 or TRBD2 (5 bases each). The source is a middle-aged woman with glioma. The CDR3 spells CSVEKAGSYYEQYF. The CDR3 DNA reads TGCAGCGTTGAGAAGGCAGGGAGTTACTACGAGCAGTACTTC.